The 29 T cell receptor beta chains in this list originate from one sample, sequenced in a study of beta chain features in type 1 diabetes. Reverse transcribing all isolated RNA meant expressed TCRB transcripts were sequenced. The repertoire was sequenced with immunoSEQ multiplex PCR; TCRdb's copy has only in-frame clones and lacks some. Among tens of thousands of clones listed, 55% to 70% were seen once. The source material was Tregs from blood. Source of these receptors: a woman in her 30s in good health.

The chain has TRBV18 and TRBJ2-1; 7 nucleotides align to TRBD2. Per germline, CDR1 KGHSH and CDR2 LQKENI. The CDR3 is made up of 13 amino acids. After removal of 5 bases from V and 10 bases from J, the junction contained 8 bases not matched to a gene. The CDR3 DNA reads TGTGCCAGCTCAGGTCTAGCGGCCCGGGAGCAGTTCTTC. This translates into CASSGLAAREQFF.

The chain links TRBV5-1 to TRBJ2-1, with 12 bases aligning to TRBD2. CDR1 is SGHRS and CDR2 is YFSETQ in the germline V gene. J gave up 7 bases and V 2 bases, and 4 bases lay outside the gene matches. The CDR3 runs to 15 residues. This chain's CDR3 is CASSFLAGGPNEQFF. In DNA form, the CDR3 reads TGCGCCAGCAGCTTCCTAGCGGGAGGGCCTAATGAGCAGTTCTTC.

The V gene is TRBV29-1, the J gene TRBJ2-3, with TRBD2 identical over 8 bases. Germline CDR1 SQVTM, CDR2 ANQGSEA. V lost 3 bases, J lost 0 bases, and 2 bases stayed unmatched. The CDR3 runs 14 residues. The DNA for the CDR3 is TGCAGCGTTGATAGCGGGACAAGCACAGATACGCAGTATTTT. Translated, it gives CSVDSGTSTDTQYF.

The rearrangement links TRBV7-2 to TRBJ2-1; weak D call: TRBD1 (6 bases). Trimming removed 6 bases from V and 4 bases from J, with 16 bases in between. The CDR3 has 15 residues. Per germline, CDR1 SGHTA and CDR2 FQGNSA. Here the CDR3 reads CASSPGASWYNEQFF. As DNA, the CDR3 is TGTGCCAGCAGTCCAGGGGCTAGCTGGTACAATGAGCAGTTCTTC.

The chain combines TRBV28 with TRBJ2-3; 11 positions match TRBD2. The ends lost 3 bases at V and 4 bases at J; junction bases unmatched: 3. This CDR3 is 15 amino acids long. Germline CDR1 reads MDHEN; CDR2 reads SYDVKM. In nucleotides, the CDR3 is TGTGCCAGCAGTTTTAGCGGGAGGGCCGCAGATACGCAGTATTTT. Protein: CASSFSGRAADTQYF.

The chain employs TRBV28 and TRBJ2-7; 12 nucleotides match TRBD2. CDR1 and CDR2 (germline): MDHEN, SYDVKM. CDR3 length equals 15 residues. The junction had 4 bases not matched to a gene; V was cut back by 5 bases and J by 2 bases. As DNA, the CDR3 is TGTGCCAGCAGTGGAGGACTAGCGGGGCCCTACGAGCAGTACTTC. Amino acid sequence: CASSGGLAGPYEQYF.

This sequence joins TRBV27 and TRBJ2-1, with TRBD2 matching over 8 bases. V was pared by 1 base and J by 5 bases, with 13 bases of the junction left unmatched. CDR1 MNHEY and CDR2 SMNVEV come from the germline V gene (reference sequence). CDR3 length: 18 amino acids. The CDR3 loop reads CASSLYYGSGLGDNEQFF. CDR3 bases: TGTGCCAGCAGTTTATACTATGGGTCGGGACTAGGTGACAATGAGCAGTTCTTC.

The chain couples TRBV7-2 to TRBJ2-3; D perhaps matches TRBD2 (5 bases). The CDR3 sequence is 11 residues long. V lost 5 bases and J 11 bases, leaving 11 bases between the germline ends. Germline CDR1 is SGHTA and CDR2 is FQGNSA. The DNA of the CDR3 is TGTGCCAGCAGCCCTCGGGATGTGCAGTATTTT. This codes for CASSPRDVQYF. Using reference TRBV7-2 and TRBJ2-3 for the parts outside the CDR3, the full variable domain is GAGVSQSPSNKVTEKGKDVELRCDPISGHTALYWYRQSLGQGLEFLIYFQGNSAPDKSGLPSDRFSAERTGGSVSTLTIQRTQQEDSAVYLCASSPRDVQYFGPGTRLTVL.

A few counts support this clone. The chain carries TRBV28 and TRBJ2-7, with TRBD1 as a possible D gene (6 bases). The CDR3 runs to 15 residues. Germline V CDR1 and CDR2: MDHEN, SYDVKM. Trimming pared 4 bases from V and 6 bases from J, leaving 19 bases between. The CDR3 coding sequence is TGTGCCAGCAGTTCCATCGGCAGGGGTAGGGGCGAGCAGTACTTC. Protein sequence: CASSSIGRGRGEQYF. Full variable domain (outside the CDR3, taken from reference TRBV28 and TRBJ2-7): DVKVTQSSRYLVKRTGEKVFLECVQDMDHENMFWYRQDPGLGLRLIYFSYDVKMKEKGDIPEGYSVSREKKERFSLILESASTNQTSMYLCASSSIGRGRGEQYFGPGTRLTVT.

Written as DNA, the CDR3 is TGTGCCTGGAGGCTGGACAGGGGCAATAGAGCTTTCTTT. Translation: CAWRLDRGNRAFF. The V gene is TRBV30, the J gene TRBJ1-1; 9 nucleotides agree with TRBD1. J was trimmed by 10 bases and V by 3 bases; bases with no gene match: 9. Germline CDR1 reads GTSNPN; CDR2 reads SVGIG (reference sequence). The CDR3 loop spans 13 amino acids.

This clone showed up just a few times. The V and J genes are TRBV7-2 and TRBJ1-2, with 7 nucleotides matching TRBD1. Germline V gives CDR1 SGHTA, CDR2 FQGNSA. V shed 5 bases, J shed 5 bases, and the junction held 8 bases outside the gene matches. The CDR3 extends over 14 amino acids. The CDR3, as DNA: TGTGCCAGCAGCCGCGGGACAGCCCCATATGGCTACACCTTC. It codes for CASSRGTAPYGYTF.

V is TRBV2 and J is TRBJ2-1, with TRBD1 as a possible D gene (6 bases). The CDR3 runs 14 residues. CDR1 is SNHLY, CDR2 FYNNEI, per germline. V gave up 3 bases and J gave up 6 bases, with 12 bases separating them. The CDR3 protein is CASSESGVPNEQFF. CDR3 in DNA: TGTGCCAGCAGTGAGTCAGGGGTCCCCAATGAGCAGTTCTTC.

V gene TRBV5-1 combines with J gene TRBJ2-3, with 7 nucleotides matching TRBD2. Trimming removed 6 bases from V and 4 bases from J; junction bases left unmatched: 2. The germline CDR1 and CDR2 sequences are SGHRS and YFSETQ. The CDR3 consists of 12 residues. CDR3 in amino acids: CASTRESDTQYF. The CDR3 nucleotides are TGCGCCAGCACGCGGGAGTCAGATACGCAGTATTTT.

The chain links TRBV21-1 to TRBJ2-1; TRBD2, the D gene given by the table, was not confirmed from the DNA. TRBV21-1 is an annotated pseudogene. The CDR3 sequence is 16 residues long. CDR3 coding DNA: TGTGCCAGCAGCAACGACGAAACCCTACTAGATAGCGAGCAGTTCTTC. It specifies CASSNDETLLDSEQFF.

V and J are TRBV25-1 and TRBJ2-1; D remains unclear. The CDR3 loop spans 15 amino acids. V lost 1 base and J lost 0, with 7 bases in between. Germline CDR1 reads MGHDK; CDR2 reads SYGVNS. The CDR3 DNA reads TGTGCCAGCAGTGAATTCACTTCCTCCTACAATGAGCAGTTCTTC. As protein: CASSEFTSSYNEQFF.

This clone has just a few counts. The gene calls are TRBV7-2 and TRBJ2-2, with TRBD2 matching 14 bases. This CDR3 has 17 amino acids. The V gene end was trimmed by 6 bases and the J gene end by 4 bases; junction bases not matched to a gene: 7. Germline CDR1 reads SGHTA; CDR2 reads FQGNSA. CDR3 loop: CASRRGGTSGSTGELFF. For the CDR3, the DNA is TGTGCCAGCAGACGAGGTGGGACTAGCGGGAGCACCGGGGAGCTGTTTTTT.

The CDR3 spells CASSPRPAGGNYGYTF. The CDR3 region has the DNA TGTGCCAGCTCACCAAGGCCGGCAGGGGGGAACTATGGCTACACCTTC. The chain carries TRBV18 and TRBJ1-2; 7 nucleotides align to TRBD1. Trimming cost V 2 bases and J 2 bases; bases outside gene matches: 8. The CDR3 contains 16 residues. Germline CDR1 reads KGHSH; CDR2 reads LQKENI. The variable domain in full, completed from reference TRBV18 and TRBJ1-2, reads NAGVMQNPRHLVRRRGQEARLRCSPMKGHSHVYWYRQLPEEGLKFMVYLQKENIIDESGMPKERFSAEFPKEGPSILRIQQVVRGDSAAYFCASSPRPAGGNYGYTFGSGTRLTVV.

The chain is built from TRBV18 and TRBJ2-1, with 10 nucleotides matching TRBD2. Germline CDR1 reads KGHSH; CDR2 reads LQKENI. The ends lost 3 bases at V and 9 bases at J; junction bases unmatched: 8. This CDR3 has 15 amino acids. CDR3 in DNA: TGTGCCAGCTCACCCGGACTAGCGGAGGGGGGTGAGCAGTTCTTC. Its protein is CASSPGLAEGGEQFF.

The chain carries TRBV5-1 and TRBJ2-3, with 7 bases identical to TRBD2. Germline trimming cut 3 bases from V and 6 bases from J; bases unmatched to any gene: 7. The CDR3 extends over 14 amino acids. Germline V gene lookup returns CDR1 SGHRS and CDR2 YFSETQ. The CDR3 sequence: CASSSGLPGDTQYF. In DNA form, the CDR3 reads TGCGCCAGCAGCTCGGGACTACCCGGGGATACGCAGTATTTT.

The genes are TRBV4-1 and TRBJ2-1; TRBD2 matches at 9 bases. Germline V lookup: CDR1 MGHRA, CDR2 YSYEKL. CDR3 length: 18 residues. J gave up 8 bases and V 0 bases, and 14 bases lay outside the gene matches. The CDR3 sequence: CASSQDHHLAGRSDEQFF. As DNA, the CDR3 is TGCGCCAGCAGCCAAGATCATCACCTAGCGGGACGCAGCGATGAGCAGTTCTTC.

This rearrangement joins TRBV7-2 to TRBJ2-7, with 11 bases lining up with TRBD2. Trimming took 0 bases from V and 3 from J; bases not matched to a gene: 4. The CDR3 sequence is 16 residues long. The V gene's germline CDR1 is SGHTA and CDR2 FQGNSA. The CDR3 region is CASSLARLAGGYEQYF. CDR3 DNA: TGTGCCAGCAGCTTAGCGCGGCTAGCGGGAGGCTACGAGCAGTACTTC.

This clone was seen just once. The chain is built from TRBV28 and TRBJ2-7; 7 bases match TRBD1. This CDR3 contains 14 residues. The V gene end was trimmed by 3 bases and the J gene end by 4 bases; junction bases not matched to a gene: 6. Germline values: CDR1 MDHEN, CDR2 SYDVKM. In DNA form, the CDR3 reads TGTGCCAGCAGTTTGAGACAGGGAAAATACGAGCAGTACTTC. Its protein is CASSLRQGKYEQYF.

Concerning this clone itself: Its ends do not fully match the called genes, so a read error is possible. V is TRBV11-1 and J is TRBJ2-7; 10 bases agree with TRBD2. Germline-derived CDR1 and CDR2 are SGHAT and FQDESV (reference sequence). The CDR3 has 14 residues. CDR3 nucleotide sequence: TGTGCCAGCAGCCTAGCGGGAGACTCGTACGAGCAGTACTTC. This gives the protein CASSLAGDSYEQYF.

This clone was detected a few times. V and J are TRBV7-9 and TRBJ2-1, with D perhaps matching TRBD2 (5 bases). The CDR3 has 15 amino acids. From germline, CDR1 is SEHNR and CDR2 FQNEAQ (reference sequence). Trimming stripped 5 bases from V and 10 bases from J, with 21 bases between. CDR3 nucleotides: TGTGCCAGCAGCGATACTAGTCGTGGTCTTTGGGAGCAGTTCTTC. This sequence encodes CASSDTSRGLWEQFF.

The chain joins TRBV7-3 to TRBJ1-1, with TRBD1 as a possible D gene (6 bases). This CDR3 is built from 15 residues. The V gene's germline CDR1 is SGHTA and CDR2 FQGTGA. The V gene lost 2 bases and the J gene lost 5 bases, with 15 bases spanning the gap. For the CDR3, the DNA is TGTGCCAGCAGCTTACAACCCCAGGGGTTAACTGAAGCTTTCTTT. Its protein product is CASSLQPQGLTEAFF.

The chain uses TRBV15 and TRBJ2-3; 13 nucleotides line up with TRBD2. The CDR3 runs 20 residues. V gave up 2 bases and J gave up 1 base; unmatched junction bases: 12. Germline V gene data show CDR1 as LNHNV and CDR2 as YYDKDF (reference sequence). Written as DNA, the CDR3 is TGTGCCACCAGCAGATCGAGACTAGCGGGAGGCCGGAAGGGCACAGATACGCAGTATTTT. Its translation is CATSRSRLAGGRKGTDTQYF. The entire variable domain, with the rest obtained from reference TRBV15 and TRBJ2-3, is as follows: DAMVIQNPRYQVTQFGKPVTLSCSQTLNHNVMYWYQQKSSQAPKLLFHYYDKDFNNEADTPDNFQSRRPNTSFCFLDIRSPGLGDTAMYLCATSRSRLAGGRKGTDTQYFGPGTRLTVL.

This clone was seen a handful of times. The V and J genes are TRBV18 and TRBJ2-7; 8 bases are shared with TRBD2. The CDR3 length is 15 residues. CDR1 is KGHSH, CDR2 LQKENI, per germline. V lost 8 bases and J lost 0; bases outside the gene matches: 9. CDR3 protein: CASALSGSSSYEQYF. CDR3 sequence (DNA): TGTGCCAGCGCACTCAGCGGGAGTTCCTCCTACGAGCAGTACTTC.

The chain recombines TRBV5-6 with TRBJ2-1, with TRBD2 as a possible D gene (6 bases). V was pared by 1 base and J by 13 bases, with 21 bases between. This CDR3 is 15 amino acids long. Germline loops: CDR1 SGHDT, CDR2 YYEEEE. CDR3 residues: CASSLPDGLSTRQFF. CDR3 in DNA: TGTGCCAGCAGCTTGCCTGACGGACTATCAACACGTCAGTTCTTC.

This chain links TRBV29-1 with TRBJ2-7; 8 nucleotides match TRBD1. Trimming at V came to 7 bases and at J to 6 bases, leaving 11 bases not matched to a gene. Germline lookup yields CDR1 SQVTM and CDR2 ANQGSEA. The length of the CDR3 is 13 residues. CDR3 sequence reads: CSARTGLRFEQYF. As DNA, the CDR3 is TGCAGCGCCAGGACAGGGCTTCGTTTCGAGCAGTACTTC.